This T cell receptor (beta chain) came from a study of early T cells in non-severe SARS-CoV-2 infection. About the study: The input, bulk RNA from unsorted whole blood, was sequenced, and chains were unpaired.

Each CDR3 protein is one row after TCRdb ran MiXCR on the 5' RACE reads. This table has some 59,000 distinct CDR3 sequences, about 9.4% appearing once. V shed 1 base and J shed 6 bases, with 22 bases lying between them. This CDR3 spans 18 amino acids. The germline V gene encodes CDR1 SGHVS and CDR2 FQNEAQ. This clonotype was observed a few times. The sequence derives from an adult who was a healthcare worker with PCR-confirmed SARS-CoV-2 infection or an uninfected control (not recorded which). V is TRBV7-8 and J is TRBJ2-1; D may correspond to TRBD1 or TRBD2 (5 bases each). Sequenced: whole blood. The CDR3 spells CASSLGRLSQGRLNEQFF. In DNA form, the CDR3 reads TGTGCCAGCAGCTTAGGTAGATTGAGTCAGGGACGTCTCAATGAGCAGTTCTTC.